The 18 T cell receptor beta chains in this list originate from one sample, sequenced in a study of CD8 T cells in Susac syndrome. The RNA, about 0.5 to 1 ug, was put through reverse transcription using random hexamers. TCRdb reprocessed the immunoSEQ multiplex PCR reads via MiXCR and lists one record per CDR3 protein. The repertoire holds approximately 110,000 distinct CDR3 sequences, with approximately 95% as singletons. What was sequenced was CD8+ T cells from PBMCs. Every receptor here comes from a human donor with multiple sclerosis.

The genes are TRBV12-3 or TRBV12-4 and TRBJ2-5, with D hard to call. This CDR3 contains 15 residues. Trimming cost V 3 bases and J 4 bases, with 15 bases left between them. The CDR3 DNA reads TGTGCCAGCAGTTTTCCTAGACTGGACCCAGAGACCCAGTACTTC. Encoded protein: CASSFPRLDPETQYF.

The chain combines TRBV11-3 with TRBJ2-1, with TRBD2 matching 8 bases. V was clipped by 5 bases and J by 7 bases; unmatched bases: 10. The CDR3 contains 15 residues. CDR1 and CDR2 (germline): SGHNT, YENEEA. CDR3 protein: CASSLFSGLANEQFF. The CDR3 region has the DNA TGTGCCAGCAGCCTTTTTTCCGGACTAGCTAATGAGCAGTTCTTC. The entire variable domain, with the rest obtained from reference TRBV11-3 and TRBJ2-1, is as follows: EAGVVQSPRYKIIEKKQPVAFWCNPISGHNTLYWYLQNLGQGPELLIRYENEEAVDDSQLPKDRFSAERLKGVDSTLKIQPAELGDSAVYLCASSLFSGLANEQFFGPGTRLTVL.

This rearrangement joins TRBV6-1 to TRBJ2-4, with 7 bases aligning to TRBD1. The CDR3 has 17 residues. Per germline, CDR1 MNHNS and CDR2 SASEGT. The trim removed 2 bases at V and 0 bases at J, leaving 7 bases unmatched. The CDR3 DNA reads as TGTGCCAGCAGTGAAACGGGACAGAGGATAGCCAAAAACATTCAGTACTTC. It is translated as CASSETGQRIAKNIQYF.

Written as DNA, the CDR3 is TGTGCCAGCAGCGTACCGGGACAGAATCAAGAGACCCAGTACTTC. This codes for CASSVPGQNQETQYF. This chain connects TRBV5-6 to TRBJ2-5; TRBD1 matches 7 bases. The germline V gene encodes CDR1 SGHDT and CDR2 YYEEEE. J was trimmed by 2 bases and V by 4 bases; bases with no gene match: 8. The CDR3 is 15 amino acids.

The chain has TRBV24-1 and TRBJ1-1; 8 nucleotides line up with TRBD1. The CDR3 is 12 residues long. Germline CDR1 KGHDR, CDR2 SFDVKD. Trimming took 4 bases from V and 8 from J; bases not matched to a gene: 2. The CDR3, as DNA: TGTGCCACCAGTGACGGGACAGGAGAAGCTTTCTTT. This codes for CATSDGTGEAFF.

The J gene is TRBJ1-1, the V gene TRBV29-1, with D possibly TRBD1 on 6 matching bases. The V gene lost 4 bases and the J gene lost 7 bases, with 13 bases spanning the gap. In germline, CDR1 is SQVTM, CDR2 ANQGSEA. The CDR3 extends over 12 amino acids. The CDR3 nucleotides are TGCAGCGTTGTATTAGGGACATATGAAGCTTTCTTT. This translates into CSVVLGTYEAFF. Full variable domain (rest looked up from reference TRBV29-1 and TRBJ1-1): SAVISQKPSRDICQRGTSLTIQCQVDSQVTMMFWYRQQPGQSLTLIATANQGSEATYESGFVIDKFPISRPNLTFSTLTVSNMSPEDSSIYLCSVVLGTYEAFFGQGTRLTVV.

The V gene is TRBV4-2, the J gene TRBJ2-6; 13 bases line up with TRBD2. CDR1 is LGHNA, CDR2 YNFKEQ, per germline. Trimming at V came to 4 bases and at J to 0 bases, leaving 15 bases not matched to a gene. The CDR3 spans 22 residues. The CDR3 reads CASSPALTPGLAGFSGANVLTF. Written as DNA, the CDR3 is TGTGCCAGCAGCCCCGCACTCACCCCGGGACTAGCGGGGTTCTCTGGGGCCAACGTCCTGACTTTC.

The chain employs TRBV7-9 and TRBJ2-1, with TRBD2 identical over 8 bases. V lost 3 bases and J lost 6; bases outside the gene matches: 7. CDR3 length equals 15 residues. The germline V gene has CDR1 SEHNR and CDR2 FQNEAQ (reference sequence). CDR3: CASSFPGGRSNEQFF. The DNA of the CDR3 is TGTGCCAGCAGCTTTCCGGGCGGGAGGTCCAATGAGCAGTTCTTC. The full variable domain, its missing parts supplied by reference TRBV7-9 and TRBJ2-1, is DTGVSQNPRHKITKRGQNVTFRCDPISEHNRLYWYRQTLGQGPEFLTYFQNEAQLEKSRLLSDRFSAERPKGSFSTLEIQRTEQGDSAMYLCASSFPGGRSNEQFFGPGTRLTVL.

The chain couples TRBV6-5 to TRBJ2-2; D is unresolved. This CDR3 region has 13 residues. Germline V gene sequence: CDR1 MNHEY, CDR2 SVGAGI. V lost 0 bases and J 7 bases, leaving 6 bases between the germline ends. In DNA form, the CDR3 reads TGTGCCAGCAGTTACTCGAATCTCGGGGAGCTGTTTTTT. It codes for CASSYSNLGELFF.

The chain recombines TRBV5-1 with TRBJ1-1; D unresolved. Trimming shortened V by 0 bases and J by 5 bases, and 14 bases separated the two germline ends. This CDR3 is 15 amino acids long. Germline V gene data show CDR1 as SGHRS and CDR2 as YFSETQ. The CDR3 DNA sequence: TGCGCCAGCAGCTTGGATGGAATTTCGGGAACTGAAGCTTTCTTT. This encodes CASSLDGISGTEAFF. The full variable domain, its missing parts supplied by reference TRBV5-1 and TRBJ1-1, is KAGVTQTPRYLIKTRGQQVTLSCSPISGHRSVSWYQQTPGQGLQFLFEYFSETQRNKGNFPGRFSGRQFSNSRSEMNVSTLELGDSALYLCASSLDGISGTEAFFGQGTRLTVV.

In this sample, this clonotype turned up once. V usage is TRBV11-2 and J usage is TRBJ2-4; D not certain. V lost 7 bases to trimming and J lost 7 bases, with 11 bases between them. Germline CDR1 and CDR2: SGHAT and FQNNGV. This CDR3 has 12 residues. The CDR3 DNA reads as TGTGCCAGCACCAACCGTTTGAACATTCAGTACTTC. Translating it yields CASTNRLNIQYF.

The rearrangement joins TRBV19 to TRBJ2-1, with TRBD1 matching 7 bases. The J segment lost 3 bases and the V segment lost 9 bases, leaving 11 bases of the junction unmatched. The CDR3 consists of 15 residues. Germline V CDR1 and CDR2: LNHDA, SQIVND (reference sequence). In nucleotides, the CDR3 is TGTGCCAGCCTGCCGGGACAGAACGTCTACAATGAGCAGTTCTTC. Amino acids: CASLPGQNVYNEQFF.

The genes are TRBV5-4 and TRBJ2-5; the D gene is possibly TRBD1 (6 bases). Germline CDR1 reads SGHNT; CDR2 reads YYREEE (reference sequence). The V and J ends lost 4 bases and 5 bases respectively, with 15 bases between them. The CDR3 sequence is 14 residues long. The CDR3 sequence: CASSPPGQGETQYF. The CDR3 bases are TGTGCCAGCAGCCCCCCGGGGCAGGGGGAGACCCAGTACTTC.

CDR3 in DNA: TGTGCCAGCAGTCTACCAGCGCGAGGAGAGACCCAGTACTTC. This sequence encodes CASSLPARGETQYF. This sequence joins TRBV28 and TRBJ2-5; D not certain. CDR3 length equals 14 residues. Per germline, CDR1 MDHEN and CDR2 SYDVKM. The ends were cut back, 5 bases at V and 4 bases at J, with 14 bases in the middle.

This chain uses TRBV10-2 with TRBJ2-3; D unclear. Germline V lookup: CDR1 WSHSY, CDR2 SAAADI. V lost 10 bases, J lost 6 bases, and 17 bases lay in between. CDR3 length: 13 amino acids. Here the CDR3 reads CATHESAWDTQYF. The CDR3 nucleotides are TGCGCCACCCATGAATCTGCGTGGGATACGCAGTATTTT.

The chain uses TRBV13 and TRBJ1-5, with 7 bases identical to TRBD1. Germline V gene data show CDR1 as PRHDT and CDR2 as FYEKMQ (reference sequence). The CDR3 length is 15 residues. The trim removed 1 base at V and 1 base at J, leaving 1 base unmatched. The CDR3 DNA follows: TGTGCCAGCAGCTTAGCCAGGGGGAGCAATCAGCCCCAGCATTTT. Protein: CASSLARGSNQPQHF.

The chain is built from TRBV29-1 and TRBJ2-5; D unresolved. The CDR3 length is 13 residues. V was shortened by 0 bases and J by 7 bases, with 12 bases between the two germline ends. CDR1 is SQVTM and CDR2 is ANQGSEA in the germline V gene. CDR3 region: CSVEEGRVGTQYF. As DNA, the CDR3 is TGCAGCGTTGAAGAGGGCCGGGTCGGGACCCAGTACTTC.

The chain couples TRBV6-1 to TRBJ1-6, with TRBD1 identical over 7 bases. The CDR3 consists of 14 residues. Germline CDR1 is MNHNS and CDR2 is SASEGT. Unmatched junction bases numbered 4, after V lost 1 base and J lost 10 bases. This CDR3 is CASSEGQGGSPLHF. The CDR3 nucleotides are TGTGCCAGCAGTGAAGGACAGGGAGGGTCACCCCTCCACTTT.